One sample yielded the 13 T cell receptor beta chains listed below, sequenced in a study of early T cells in non-severe SARS-CoV-2 infection. TCRdb passed the 5' RACE reads through MiXCR, listing each CDR3 protein once. Of approximately 52,000 distinct CDR3 sequences in the sample, less than 9.5% were seen once. Sequenced: whole blood. Receptor source: an adult who was a healthcare worker with PCR-confirmed SARS-CoV-2 infection or an uninfected control (not recorded which).

This clonotype has a count of ten or more. For the CDR3, the DNA is TGTGCCCCCTCCTACGAGCAGTACTTC. Translation: CAPSYEQYF. The genes are TRBV6-2 or TRBV6-3 and TRBJ2-7; D unresolved. Germline V CDR1 and CDR2: MNHEY, SVGEGT. V gave up 11 bases and J gave up 0 bases, with 2 bases separating them. This CDR3 is 9 amino acids long.

This clonotype was observed a handful of times. The chain combines TRBV7-9 with TRBJ2-1, with D uncertain. The CDR3 contains 12 residues. Trimming stripped 5 bases from V and 12 bases from J, with 14 bases between. The germline gives CDR1 SEHNR, CDR2 FQNEAQ (reference sequence). CDR3 sequence: CASSPGEMGQFF. In DNA form, the CDR3 reads TGTGCCAGCAGCCCGGGCGAGATGGGGCAGTTCTTC.

CDR3 loop: CASSPPGQTYEQYF. CDR3 coding DNA: TGTGCCAGCAGCCCGCCGGGACAGACCTACGAGCAGTACTTC. The chain has TRBV5-6 and TRBJ2-7, with 7 bases that match TRBD1. The CDR3 loop spans 14 amino acids. Germline loops: CDR1 SGHDT, CDR2 YYEEEE. V lost 4 bases to trimming and J lost 2 bases; unmatched junction nucleotides: 6.

The CDR3 loop reads CASSLPRVGTHYEQYF. CDR3 nucleotide sequence: TGTGCCAGCAGTTTACCAAGGGTCGGGACACACTACGAGCAGTACTTC. V gene TRBV28 combines with J gene TRBJ2-7; possible D gene TRBD1, 6 bases. From germline, CDR1 is MDHEN and CDR2 SYDVKM. The CDR3 is 16 amino acids. Trimming cost V 2 bases and J 3 bases, with 17 bases left between them.

V and J are TRBV7-9 and TRBJ2-6; 7 bases match TRBD1. J was trimmed by 0 bases and V by 5 bases; bases with no gene match: 1. From germline, CDR1 is SEHNR and CDR2 FQNEAQ (reference sequence). CDR3 length equals 15 residues. The CDR3 bases are TGTGCCAGCAGCGGGACAGCCTCTGGGGCCAACGTCCTGACTTTC. Protein product: CASSGTASGANVLTF.

This clonotype was recorded at least ten times. V gene TRBV2 combines with J gene TRBJ2-4; D call uncertain. The CDR3 has 13 amino acids. V lost 6 bases to trimming and J lost 7 bases, with 13 bases between them. In germline, CDR1 is SNHLY, CDR2 FYNNEI. The CDR3 loop reads CASSRNQLNIQYF. For the CDR3, the DNA is TGTGCCAGCAGCAGGAACCAATTGAACATTCAGTACTTC.

The table lists this clonotype with a few counts. The chain couples TRBV5-5 to TRBJ1-3; D is uncertain. V lost 0 bases, J lost 0 bases, and 7 bases lay in between. This CDR3 has 15 amino acids. Germline CDR1 reads SGHKS; CDR2 reads YYEKEE (reference sequence). Written as DNA, the CDR3 is TGTGCCAGCAGCTTGGACACCGACTCTGGAAACACCATATATTTT. Its translation: CASSLDTDSGNTIYF.

This clonotype was seen ten or more times. The CDR3 protein is CATSRVGYGEQYF. The CDR3 bases are TGTGCCACCAGCAGAGTCGGCTACGGGGAGCAGTACTTC. The chain combines TRBV15 with TRBJ2-7; no reliable D call. This CDR3 spans 13 amino acids. Germline loops: CDR1 LNHNV, CDR2 YYDKDF (reference sequence). With 1 base removed from V and 7 bases from J, the gap between germline ends came to 11 bases.

This clonotype has a handful of counts. The chain employs TRBV6-2 or TRBV6-3 and TRBJ2-1; no definite D call. CDR1 and CDR2 from the germline V gene are MNHEY and SVGEGT. Trimming stripped 4 bases from V and 0 bases from J, with 7 bases between. The CDR3 loop spans 14 amino acids. The CDR3 nucleotides are TGTGCCAGCAGTTTCGATGACTCCTACAATGAGCAGTTCTTC. Amino acids: CASSFDDSYNEQFF.

J is TRBJ1-6 and V is TRBV2; D unresolved. The ends were cut back, 7 bases at V and 9 bases at J, with 13 bases in the middle. This CDR3 is built from 13 residues. Germline V CDR1 and CDR2: SNHLY, FYNNEI. Here the CDR3 DNA reads TGTGCCAGCAATGGGCAGCCTAGTTCACCCCTCCACTTT. This encodes CASNGQPSSPLHF.

This clonotype was observed a handful of times. The chain joins TRBV7-2 to TRBJ2-1; 8 nucleotides line up with TRBD2. In germline, CDR1 is SGHTA, CDR2 FQGNSA. The CDR3 has 15 residues. V was clipped by 4 bases and J by 7 bases; unmatched bases: 9. CDR3 in DNA: TGTGCCAGCAGCTCCATCGGGGGGGCGGTTAATGAGCAGTTCTTC. Its protein is CASSSIGGAVNEQFF. Full variable domain (outside the CDR3, taken from reference TRBV7-2 and TRBJ2-1): GAGVSQSPSNKVTEKGKDVELRCDPISGHTALYWYRQSLGQGLEFLIYFQGNSAPDKSGLPSDRFSAERTGGSVSTLTIQRTQQEDSAVYLCASSSIGGAVNEQFFGPGTRLTVL.

This clonotype was recorded many times. V gene TRBV5-1 combines with J gene TRBJ2-2, with TRBD2 matching over 8 bases. Germline V lookup: CDR1 SGHRS, CDR2 YFSETQ. There are 18 residues in the CDR3. J lost 1 base, V lost 4 bases, and 12 bases had no gene match. The CDR3 sequence: CASSPWTSRSRNTGELFF. The CDR3 DNA is TGCGCCAGCAGCCCCTGGACTAGCCGGAGTCGGAACACCGGGGAGCTGTTTTTT.

V gene TRBV14 combines with J gene TRBJ2-2; no definite D call. The germline CDR1 and CDR2 sequences are SGHDN and FVKESK. Trimming cost V 4 bases and J 0 bases, with 3 bases left between them. The CDR3 is made up of 13 amino acids. DNA of the CDR3: TGTGCCAGCAGCCCCGCGAACACCGGGGAGCTGTTTTTT. This translates into CASSPANTGELFF.